These 21 T cell receptor beta chains originate from one sample sequenced in a study of cytomegalovirus exposure and HLA in healthy donors (dated by TCRdb to about 2017). Libraries came from the immunoSEQ multiplex PCR assay. The clones in this table, taken by TCRdb from immuneACCESS, are in-frame only. Not every clone is retained; where verified, under half of the shortfall comes from an unresolved V gene, and the cause of the rest is unknown. A total of 130,000 or so clones appear in this sample, roughly 89% of them only once. Over 1% of the sample comes from the top ten. The specimen sequenced was PBMCs. The receptors come from a woman in her late teens or twenties in good health and CMV-seronegative.

The V call is TRBV9, the J call TRBJ2-6, with a possible D match to TRBD1 (6 bases). The V end lost 3 bases, the J end lost 0 bases, and 13 bases lay between the germline ends. The germline CDR1 and CDR2 sequences are SGDLS and YYNGEE. The CDR3 consists of 17 residues. CDR3 in amino acids: CASSERQVLSGANVLTF. DNA for the CDR3: TGTGCCAGCAGCGAAAGACAGGTTCTCTCTGGGGCCAACGTCCTGACTTTC.

The chain couples TRBV2 to TRBJ1-1, with a possible D match to TRBD1 (5 bases). CDR1 and CDR2 (germline): SNHLY, FYNNEI. V was shortened by 11 bases and J by 8 bases, with 21 bases between the two germline ends. This CDR3 has 13 amino acids. CDR3: CAVLGGGNLEAFF. The CDR3 region has the DNA TGTGCCGTACTCGGGGGAGGGAACTTGGAAGCTTTCTTT.

This rearrangement joins TRBV2 to TRBJ2-3; TRBD2 matches 7 bases. The V segment lost 4 bases and the J segment 5 bases; nucleotides outside the gene matches: 6. Germline values: CDR1 SNHLY, CDR2 FYNNEI. The CDR3 runs 14 residues. The CDR3 coding sequence is TGTGCCAGCAGTGGACTAGCTCGGGGAGATACGCAGTATTTT. Translation: CASSGLARGDTQYF.

V is TRBV18 and J is TRBJ1-1, with D unclear. Trimming left V 0 bases short and J 1 base short, with 15 bases between. The CDR3 loop spans 17 amino acids. The V gene's germline CDR1 is KGHSH and CDR2 LQKENI. The CDR3: CASSPPNRNPQNTEAFF. The CDR3 DNA reads TGTGCCAGCTCACCACCGAACAGAAACCCCCAGAACACTGAAGCTTTCTTT.

The gene calls are TRBV4-1 and TRBJ1-2; 7 bases agree with TRBD1. The CDR3 is 14 residues long. The V gene's germline CDR1 is MGHRA and CDR2 YSYEKL. The V gene end was trimmed by 10 bases and the J gene end by 3 bases; junction bases not matched to a gene: 11. The CDR3 DNA sequence: TGCGCCACCCAGGGGTACGGGACAGACTATGGCTACACCTTC. Translating gives CATQGYGTDYGYTF.

V usage is TRBV28 and J usage is TRBJ1-6; D is unclear. This CDR3 is 14 amino acids long. In germline, CDR1 is MDHEN, CDR2 SYDVKM. Trimming removed 1 base from V and 5 bases from J, with 6 bases in between. The CDR3 loop reads CASSLFIDNSPLHF. For the CDR3, the DNA is TGTGCCAGCAGTTTATTTATCGATAATTCACCCCTCCACTTT.

This rearrangement joins TRBV7-2 to TRBJ1-2; no definite D call. Germline CDR1 SGHTA, CDR2 FQGNSA. Trimming removed 2 bases at V and 6 bases at J, with 7 bases between. The CDR3 loop spans 12 amino acids. The CDR3 DNA reads as TGTGCCAGCAGCTTAATCCGGGATGGCTACACCTTC. Translation: CASSLIRDGYTF.

The chain has TRBV9 and TRBJ2-7, with a tentative D call TRBD2 (6 bases). This CDR3 region has 14 residues. V lost 6 bases, J lost 6 bases, and 19 bases lay in between. Germline V gene lookup returns CDR1 SGDLS and CDR2 YYNGEE. DNA of the CDR3: TGTGCCAGCAATGGGCGGGGAGGTCTAGGCGAGCAGTACTTC. Translated: CASNGRGGLGEQYF.

This clone was seen just once. The chain joins TRBV5-1 to TRBJ1-6; TRBD1 is a possible D gene (5 bases). The germline V and J ends were trimmed by 0 bases and 9 bases, with 13 bases remaining between them. The CDR3 is made up of 15 amino acids. The V gene's germline CDR1 is SGHRS and CDR2 YFSETQ. CDR3 loop: CASSLAGRSGSPLHF. The DNA for the CDR3 is TGCGCCAGCAGCTTGGCAGGGAGGTCGGGTTCACCCCTCCACTTT.

J is TRBJ1-1 and V is TRBV6-5, with a tentative D call TRBD1 (5 bases). The V and J ends lost 2 bases and 0 bases respectively, with 13 bases between them. This CDR3 region has 16 residues. Germline loops: CDR1 MNHEY, CDR2 SVGAGI. The CDR3 reads CASSYGGAGLNTEAFF. The CDR3 coding sequence is TGTGCCAGCAGTTACGGCGGGGCAGGGTTGAACACTGAAGCTTTCTTT.

This chain connects TRBV13 to TRBJ1-6; D might be TRBD1 (5 bases). This CDR3 has 16 amino acids. V lost 6 bases and J 7 bases, leaving 19 bases between the germline ends. From germline, CDR1 is PRHDT and CDR2 FYEKMQ (reference sequence). This CDR3 reads CASRGRGSWTNSPLHF. CDR3 in DNA: TGTGCCAGCAGAGGACGGGGGAGCTGGACCAATTCACCCCTCCACTTT.

The sample holds one count of this clone. The chain is built from TRBV5-1 and TRBJ2-5, with TRBD2 matching 15 bases. CDR1 is SGHRS, CDR2 YFSETQ, per germline. CDR3 length: 17 residues. V shed 2 bases and J 3 bases; nucleotides not matched to a gene: 5. CDR3 sequence reads: CASSFFRTSGGEETQYF. DNA for the CDR3: TGCGCCAGCAGCTTTTTTAGGACTAGCGGGGGGGAAGAGACCCAGTACTTC.

The chain has TRBV27 and TRBJ1-1, with D maybe TRBD1 (5 bases). The V and J ends lost 1 base and 8 bases respectively, with 17 bases between them. CDR1 and CDR2 (germline): MNHEY, SMNVEV (reference sequence). The CDR3 contains 15 residues. The CDR3 DNA follows: TGTGCCAGCAGTTTATTCTCCGTGGGGACTGGAGAAGCTTTCTTT. It codes for CASSLFSVGTGEAFF.

The chain employs TRBV27 and TRBJ2-7; D gene unclear. This CDR3 comprises 13 residues. The V end lost 4 bases, the J end lost 4 bases, and 11 bases lay between the germline ends. Per the germline V gene, CDR1 is MNHEY and CDR2 is SMNVEV (reference sequence). The CDR3 sequence is CASSSRRSYEQYF. DNA of the CDR3: TGTGCCAGCAGTTCCAGACGGAGTTACGAGCAGTACTTC.

The gene calls are TRBV6-5 and TRBJ1-2; TRBD1 aligns across 7 bases. V shed 6 bases and J 7 bases; nucleotides not matched to a gene: 8. The V gene's germline CDR1 is MNHEY and CDR2 SVGAGI. The CDR3 runs 13 residues. The CDR3 loop reads CASRLDRERGYTF. The CDR3, as DNA: TGTGCCAGCAGACTTGACAGGGAGCGTGGCTACACCTTC.

The V gene is TRBV6-1, the J gene TRBJ2-1; TRBD1 agrees at 7 bases. Germline V gene sequence: CDR1 MNHNS, CDR2 SASEGT. The length of the CDR3 is 15 residues. With V trimmed by 2 bases and J by 4 bases, 5 bases remained unmatched. The CDR3 DNA sequence: TGTGCCAGCAGTGAATTTACGGGACAGTACAATGAGCAGTTCTTC. It codes for CASSEFTGQYNEQFF.

The chain links TRBV5-1 to TRBJ2-3; D might be TRBD1 (6 bases). The CDR3 runs to 17 residues. V was clipped by 0 bases and J by 1 base, with 15 bases between them. The germline CDR1 and CDR2 sequences are SGHRS and YFSETQ. DNA for the CDR3: TGCGCCAGCAGCTTGGTGGGGGCTCCGGATGGCACAGATACGCAGTATTTT. Translated: CASSLVGAPDGTDTQYF.

The chain uses TRBV11-2 and TRBJ1-2; D not certain. Germline V gene lookup returns CDR1 SGHAT and CDR2 FQNNGV. The CDR3 has 15 amino acids. V lost 4 bases, J lost 1 base, and 13 bases lay in between. The DNA for the CDR3 is TGTGCCAGCAGCTCTTACAGCCTACTTAACTATGGCTACACCTTC. Protein: CASSSYSLLNYGYTF. Full variable domain (rest looked up from reference TRBV11-2 and TRBJ1-2): EAGVAQSPRYKIIEKRQSVAFWCNPISGHATLYWYQQILGQGPKLLIQFQNNGVVDDSQLPKDRFSAERLKGVDSTLKIQPAKLEDSAVYLCASSSYSLLNYGYTFGSGTRLTVV.

The CDR3 DNA follows: TGCAGCGTTGACGGTGGGGGGGAAGGGTACTTC. Translating gives CSVDGGGEGYF. J is TRBJ2-7 and V is TRBV29-1; TRBD2 matches at 7 bases. In germline, CDR1 is SQVTM, CDR2 ANQGSEA. V lost 3 bases, J lost 12 bases, and 8 bases stayed unmatched. The CDR3 extends over 11 amino acids.

The chain employs TRBV4-2 and TRBJ2-5, with TRBD2 matching over 9 bases. Germline lookup yields CDR1 LGHNA and CDR2 YNFKEQ. This CDR3 comprises 18 residues. With V trimmed by 1 base and J by 3 bases, 12 bases remained unmatched. CDR3 DNA: TGTGCCAGCAGCCAAGCCCGGTTTAGCGGGGGACCCGAAGAGACCCAGTACTTC. Translation gives CASSQARFSGGPEETQYF.

This chain connects TRBV9 to TRBJ2-7; 10 bases fit TRBD2. This CDR3 spans 15 amino acids. CDR1 is SGDLS and CDR2 is YYNGEE in the germline V gene. V trimming: 0 bases; J trimming: 4 bases; junction bases outside the gene matches: 4. In DNA, the CDR3 is TGTGCCAGCAGCGTAGGAGGTAGCGGGGGGTACGAGCAGTACTTC. Amino acids: CASSVGGSGGYEQYF.